This T cell receptor beta chain was obtained from a study of T cells in Graves' hyperthyroidism and ophthalmopathy (dated by TCRdb to about 2019). Study-wide context: To identify TCR V-J signatures that set the groups apart, the researchers used a discovery cohort of approximately 98 patients, made up of 40 to 45 with Graves' ophthalmopathy and about 55 with stable Graves' hyperthyroidism. An independent validation cohort of about 19 hyperthyroidism patients and 15 or so patients who later progressed to ophthalmopathy tested prospective prediction of ophthalmopathy. The approximately 100 discovery patients were divided at random into training and test sets in a 7:3 ratio. Thyroid tissue and blood T-cell repertoires from about 6 Graves' hyperthyroidism patients were also compared in the study. After blood sampling, hyperthyroidism patients were treated with methimazole at a starting dose of 30 mg daily, and ophthalmopathy patients were treated with high-dose intravenous methylprednisolone. TCR Vbeta CDR3 sequencing of some 140 peripheral blood samples (approximately 44 ophthalmopathy, about 80 hyperthyroidism and approximately 17 progressor patients) is reported in the paper. Paper-wide results and their limitations: Ophthalmopathy was separated from stable hyperthyroidism by a 13 V-J signature model, with around 90% sensitivity and 81% to 83% specificity obtained in cross-validation and 80%/75% obtained in testing. Most expanded thyroid clonotypes (frequency above 0.001) were also found in blood, which suggests that blood repertoires may mirror thyroid immune responses. During validation, the model predicted progression to ophthalmopathy a median of approximately 6.5 months ahead of onset, with around 71% sensitivity and 72% to 85% specificity. No statistical method was used to fix the sample size in advance, and group allocation was not hidden from the investigators.

TCR beta CDR3 regions were amplified from RNA transcripts. The first round of RT-PCR for the TCR CDR3 was performed with the HTBI primer set and the Qiagen OneStep RT-PCR kit. A second multiplex PCR round built the libraries, followed by size selection and purification. Sequencing of the libraries was done on an Illumina HiSeq2000 using paired-end 100 bp reads. Regarding the original processing steps: SOAPnuke was used to process the raw data, throwing out any read that contained adapters or uncalled bases, had a mean Phred below 15, or lacked an exact constant-primer or identifier match. High-quality paired reads were merged with COPE v1.2.5, and unique nucleotide sequences were defined as clonotypes. Clonotypes were aligned to IMGT TRBV, TRBD and TRBJ reference segments using MiTCR v1.1. The analysis included only V-J combinations with a frequency above 0.0001, which together covered around 99% of the repertoires. The TCS score was defined as the ratio of F50 (clonal expansion) to E x V (chaos), calculated using BLOSUM62-based TCRdist between CDR3 peptides within each V-J. Welch's t-statistics and random forest reduced fewer than 600 V-J features to roughly 13, which were used in a naive Bayes classifier (R e1071). The similarity between thyroid and blood repertoires was quantified using the Morisita-Horn index. TCRdb itself trimmed the public reads at Q25 with fastp, ran MiXCR and retained productive beta chains. Every entry covers one CDR3 protein and lists the most common genes and DNA from its rows. The V and J calls shown here were made by TCRdb, not taken from the authors' results. This sample comprises roughly 570,000 distinct CDR3 sequences, 46% of them detected only once. The ten largest clones add up to 15% to 20% of the sample.

Exclusion was applied to patients with uncontrolled infections, other autoimmune diseases, pregnancy or lactation. Diagnoses were based on clinical symptoms, serum thyroxine and TRAb, thyroid ultrasound and orbital computed tomography. Trizol reagent was used to extract total RNA, and RNA quality was then checked on an Agilent 2100 Bioanalyzer. Points on this clonotype: No cognate antigen has been identified for it. There are no base qualities to consult, and no much larger clone falls within one base.

Spanning cysteine to phenylalanine, the CDR3 consists of 15 amino acids. The sequence is cut down to CDR3 DNA, 45 bases in frame from base 1. V is reduced by 6 bases and J by 1 base, leaving a spacing of 10 bases between them. The sequencing input was peripheral blood or thyroid tissue (not recorded which). This TCR came from an adult woman with Graves' disease, either hyperthyroidism or ophthalmopathy (not recorded which). The rearranged chain carries TRBV12-3 or TRBV12-4 and TRBJ2-6; the D gene is perhaps TRBD1, from 6 matching bases. The nucleotide sequence reads as follows: TGTGCCAGCAGGCAAGGGGGATCTGGGGCCAACGTCCTGACTTTC. This gives the protein CASRQGGSGANVLTF.